Below are 13 T cell receptor beta chains sequenced from a single sample in a study of T-cell reconstitution after alpha-beta-depleted transplantation in children. Unique molecular identifiers were incorporated into the prepared TCRbeta library. TCRdb used MiXCR to reprocess the PCR reads, holding one entry per CDR3 protein. Of approximately 230,000 distinct CDR3 sequences listed, under 30% are singletons. The specimen was PBMCs, mostly from graft donor cells, collected 360 days after TCRalphabeta/CD19-depleted stem cell transplant. These receptors were obtained from a female patient aged 2 to 10 who had a stem cell transplant for congenital amegakaryocytic thrombocytopenia, so the T cells may come from the graft donor.

This clonotype was observed a handful of times. The chain joins TRBV19 to TRBJ2-5; the match to TRBD1 covers 9 bases. Germline assignment: CDR1 LNHDA and CDR2 SQIVND (reference sequence). The CDR3 runs 15 residues. V was clipped by 5 bases and J by 5 bases; unmatched bases: 9. The CDR3 protein is CASSVGTGTVETQYF. Here the CDR3 DNA reads TGTGCCAGTAGTGTCGGGACAGGGACGGTGGAGACCCAGTACTTC.

The sample holds a few counts of this clonotype. This chain links TRBV15 with TRBJ2-5; D ambiguous. Germline V lookup: CDR1 LNHNV, CDR2 YYDKDF (reference sequence). V was clipped by 0 bases and J by 4 bases, with 12 bases between them. CDR3 length: 15 residues. The CDR3 sequence is CATSRDVVGRETQYF. The DNA for the CDR3 is TGTGCCACCAGCAGAGATGTAGTGGGTAGAGAGACCCAGTACTTC.

The chain is built from TRBV2 and TRBJ1-5; D is unclear. CDR3 length: 15 residues. Per the germline V gene, CDR1 is SNHLY and CDR2 is FYNNEI. The ends were cut back, 3 bases at V and 0 bases at J, with 9 bases in the middle. In DNA form, the CDR3 reads TGTGCCAGCAGTGATAGGGAGTATAGCAATCAGCCCCAGCATTTT. This codes for CASSDREYSNQPQHF.

This clonotype was recorded a few times. V is TRBV5-1 and J is TRBJ2-7; 7 nucleotides agree with TRBD2. The V gene end was trimmed by 1 base and the J gene end by 4 bases; junction bases not matched to a gene: 5. The germline V gene encodes CDR1 SGHRS and CDR2 YFSETQ. CDR3 length equals 14 residues. The CDR3 spells CASSLNGGSYEQYF. The CDR3 DNA reads as TGCGCCAGCAGCTTGAACGGCGGGAGTTACGAGCAGTACTTC.

This clonotype has more than one count but fewer than ten. The V and J genes are TRBV3-1 and TRBJ2-3; D not certain. V shed 0 bases and J shed 0 bases, with 4 bases lying between them. This CDR3 spans 14 amino acids. Germline V gene lookup returns CDR1 LGHDT and CDR2 YNNKEL (reference sequence). This chain's CDR3 is CASSQERSTDTQYF. The CDR3, as DNA: TGTGCCAGCAGCCAAGAAAGGAGCACAGATACGCAGTATTTT.

This clonotype was counted a few times. The chain couples TRBV29-1 to TRBJ1-1; TRBD1 matches at 8 bases. Germline CDR1 reads SQVTM; CDR2 reads ANQGSEA. The CDR3 runs to 11 residues. The ends lost 6 bases at V and 6 bases at J; junction bases unmatched: 3. This CDR3 is CSVGQGPEAFF. Here the CDR3 DNA reads TGCAGCGTCGGACAGGGTCCTGAAGCTTTCTTT.

CDR3 DNA sequence: TGCAGTGCCCAGGGACAGGGGGATAGAGTTGAGCAGTTCTTC. It encodes CSAQGQGDRVEQFF. The rearrangement uses TRBV20-1 and TRBJ2-1; 11 bases match TRBD1. Germline V gives CDR1 DFQATT, CDR2 SNEGSKA (reference sequence). The length of the CDR3 is 14 residues. V dropped 6 bases and J dropped 9; count of bases not matched to a gene: 10.

The gene calls are TRBV3-1 and TRBJ2-5, with D uncertain. In germline, CDR1 is LGHDT, CDR2 YNNKEL (reference sequence). The CDR3 totals 15 residues. V lost 1 base and J 1 base, leaving 10 bases between the germline ends. The CDR3 nucleotides are TGTGCCAGCAGCCAAGTCCTTCGGACCCAAGAGACCCAGTACTTC. Encoded protein: CASSQVLRTQETQYF.

The chain has TRBV5-1 and TRBJ1-1; TRBD1 is a possible D gene (6 bases). The CDR3 sequence is 14 residues long. Germline lookup yields CDR1 SGHRS and CDR2 YFSETQ. With 4 bases removed from V and 5 bases from J, the gap between germline ends came to 15 bases. The CDR3 coding sequence is TGCGCCAGCAGCCCCGTTAGGGGGGGGACTGAAGCTTTCTTT. Translated, it gives CASSPVRGGTEAFF.

V usage is TRBV7-9 and J usage is TRBJ2-5; 11 nucleotides agree with TRBD2. CDR1 is SEHNR and CDR2 is FQNEAQ in the germline V gene (reference sequence). Trimming took 5 bases from V and 4 from J; bases not matched to a gene: 12. The CDR3 extends over 17 amino acids. The CDR3 region has the DNA TGTGCCAGCAGCCAACCGGGACTAGCGGTACGTGGAGAGACCCAGTACTTC. Protein sequence: CASSQPGLAVRGETQYF.

V is TRBV6-5 and J is TRBJ2-1; weak D call: TRBD2 (6 bases). CDR1 is MNHEY, CDR2 SVGAGI, per germline. This CDR3 contains 17 residues. Trimming shortened V by 2 bases and J by 6 bases, and 20 bases separated the two germline ends. The CDR3 bases are TGTGCCAGCAGTTACACCTATGGGGGGATAGAAACCAATGAGCAGTTCTTC. It codes for CASSYTYGGIETNEQFF.

This clonotype has just a few counts. The V and J genes are TRBV11-2 and TRBJ2-7; D is unresolved. There are 16 residues in the CDR3. CDR1 and CDR2 (germline): SGHAT, FQNNGV. The V and J ends lost 1 base and 2 bases respectively, with 15 bases between them. The CDR3: CASSLVRNVGTYEQYF. As DNA, the CDR3 is TGTGCCAGCAGCTTAGTTCGGAACGTGGGAACCTACGAGCAGTACTTC.

The chain links TRBV6-1 to TRBJ2-7, with 10 bases that match TRBD1. The CDR3 is 16 residues long. The germline V gene encodes CDR1 MNHNS and CDR2 SASEGT. V was clipped by 7 bases and J by 4 bases; unmatched bases: 13. The CDR3 nucleotides read TGTGCCAGCACCCAGACAGGGGGCAATACTGTTTACGAGCAGTACTTC. This translates into CASTQTGGNTVYEQYF.